Following are 4 T cell receptor beta chains from one sample sequenced in a study of blood T cell repertoires in COVID-19. Produced via immunoSEQ multiplex PCR; TCRdb's table is partial and in-frame only. This sample has 350,000 to 500,000 clones, with approximately 90% found just once. Source material: PBMCs or T cells enriched from blood (not recorded which). All receptors derive from a woman in her late teens or twenties who had been exposed to COVID-19.

The rearrangement joins TRBV15 to TRBJ2-5; D gene unclear. Trimming took off 4 bases at V and 7 bases at J, with 13 bases between the two ends. The CDR3 consists of 13 residues. CDR1 is LNHNV, CDR2 YYDKDF, per germline (reference sequence). The CDR3 sequence: CATSIYGEGTQYF. The CDR3 bases are TGTGCCACCAGCATATACGGAGAAGGGACCCAGTACTTC.

This clone was detected ten times or more. Other DNA sequences in this specimen translate into the identical CDR3. The rearrangement joins TRBV2 to TRBJ2-7, with 8 bases fitting TRBD1. Per the germline V gene, CDR1 is SNHLY and CDR2 is FYNNEI. The V and J ends lost 6 bases and 4 bases, in that order; junction bases with no gene match: 5. This CDR3 region has 13 residues. CDR3 nucleotide sequence: TGTGCCAGCAGCGTAGGACAGGGATACGAGCAGTACTTC. Its translation: CASSVGQGYEQYF.

This chain connects TRBV2 to TRBJ2-1, with 14 bases identical to TRBD2. V lost 5 bases to trimming and J lost 10 bases; unmatched junction nucleotides: 10. CDR1 is SNHLY, CDR2 FYNNEI, per germline. The CDR3 covers 16 residues. In nucleotides, the CDR3 is TGTGCCAGCAGTCCCTTGACTAGCGGGGGGGTCAAAGAGCAGTTCTTC. This sequence encodes CASSPLTSGGVKEQFF.

J is TRBJ2-7 and V is TRBV7-2; D may be TRBD2 (6 bases). V was trimmed by 5 bases and J by 4 bases, leaving 18 bases between them. Per germline, CDR1 SGHTA and CDR2 FQGNSA. The CDR3 runs 15 residues. CDR3 protein: CASSPNSGPQYEQYF. The DNA of the CDR3 is TGTGCCAGCAGCCCGAATAGCGGTCCCCAATACGAGCAGTACTTC.